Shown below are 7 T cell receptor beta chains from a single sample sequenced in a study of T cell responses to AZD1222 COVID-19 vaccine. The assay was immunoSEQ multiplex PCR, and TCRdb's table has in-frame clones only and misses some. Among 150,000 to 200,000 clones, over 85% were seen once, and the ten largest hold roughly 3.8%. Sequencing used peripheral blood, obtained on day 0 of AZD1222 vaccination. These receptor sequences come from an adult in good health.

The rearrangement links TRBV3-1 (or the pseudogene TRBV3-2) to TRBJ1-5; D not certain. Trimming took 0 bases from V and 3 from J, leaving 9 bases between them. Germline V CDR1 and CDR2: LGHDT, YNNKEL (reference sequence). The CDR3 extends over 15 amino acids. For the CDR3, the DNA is TGTGCCAGCAGCCAAGATCCGAAGTACAATCAGCCCCAGCATTTT. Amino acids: CASSQDPKYNQPQHF.

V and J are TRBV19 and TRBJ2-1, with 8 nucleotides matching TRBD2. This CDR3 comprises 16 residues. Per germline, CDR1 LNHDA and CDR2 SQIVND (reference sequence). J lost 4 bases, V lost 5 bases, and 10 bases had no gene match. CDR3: CASSALTSGGYNEQFF. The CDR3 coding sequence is TGTGCCAGTAGTGCCCTTACTAGCGGAGGGTACAATGAGCAGTTCTTC.

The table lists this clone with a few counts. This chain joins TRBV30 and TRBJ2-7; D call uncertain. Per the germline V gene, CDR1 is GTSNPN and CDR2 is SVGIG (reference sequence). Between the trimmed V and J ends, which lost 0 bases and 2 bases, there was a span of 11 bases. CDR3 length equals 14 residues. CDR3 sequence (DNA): TGTGCCTGGAGTGTATCAACTGATACCTACGAGCAGTACTTC. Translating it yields CAWSVSTDTYEQYF.

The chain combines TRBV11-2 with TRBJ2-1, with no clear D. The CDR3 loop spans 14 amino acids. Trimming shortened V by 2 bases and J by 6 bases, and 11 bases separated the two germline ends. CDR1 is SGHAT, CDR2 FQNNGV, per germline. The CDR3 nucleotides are TGTGCCAGCAGCTTATGGAATGGGCCCAATGAGCAGTTCTTC. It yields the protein CASSLWNGPNEQFF.

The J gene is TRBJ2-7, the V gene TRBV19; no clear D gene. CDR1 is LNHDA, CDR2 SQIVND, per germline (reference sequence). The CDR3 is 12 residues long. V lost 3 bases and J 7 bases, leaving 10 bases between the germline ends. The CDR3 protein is CASSIKFGEQYF. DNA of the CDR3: TGTGCCAGTAGTATTAAGTTCGGGGAGCAGTACTTC.

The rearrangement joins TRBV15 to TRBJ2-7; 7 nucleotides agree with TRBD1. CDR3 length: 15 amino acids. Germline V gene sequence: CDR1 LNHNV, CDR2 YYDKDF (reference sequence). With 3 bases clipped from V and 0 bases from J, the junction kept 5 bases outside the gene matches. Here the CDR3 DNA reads TGTGCCACCAGCAGCCCGACAGGGTTCTCCTACGAGCAGTACTTC. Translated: CATSSPTGFSYEQYF.

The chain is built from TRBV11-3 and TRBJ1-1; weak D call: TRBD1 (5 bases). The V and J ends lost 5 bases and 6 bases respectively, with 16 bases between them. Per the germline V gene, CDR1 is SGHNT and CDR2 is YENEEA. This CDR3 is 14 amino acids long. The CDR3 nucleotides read TGTGCCAGCAGCCCTGGGGGATCGAGCCCTGAAGCTTTCTTT. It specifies CASSPGGSSPEAFF.